The 13 T cell receptor beta chains below all came from one sample that was sequenced in a study of blood T cell repertoires in COVID-19. TCRdb keeps only in-frame clones here, not all; method: immunoSEQ multiplex PCR. The data show 90,000 to 150,000 clones, roughly 76% seen once. The sample taken for sequencing was peripheral blood. Receptor source: a human donor in a cohort sampled during active COVID-19.

This clone was counted only a few times. The genes are TRBV30 and TRBJ1-2; D is unclear. Per germline, CDR1 GTSNPN and CDR2 SVGIG (reference sequence). The CDR3 has 12 residues. V lost 4 bases, J lost 6 bases, and 12 bases lay in between. The CDR3, as DNA: TGTGCCTGGACCCTAGAGGGAAATGGCTACACCTTC. As protein: CAWTLEGNGYTF.

V usage is TRBV7-9 and J usage is TRBJ2-1; unclear D gene. The germline gives CDR1 SEHNR, CDR2 FQNEAQ (reference sequence). The V gene lost 7 bases and the J gene lost 0 bases, with 10 bases spanning the gap. The CDR3 has 14 residues. The DNA of the CDR3 is TGTGCCAGCAAGATGACAAGCTCCTACAATGAGCAGTTCTTC. Its translation: CASKMTSSYNEQFF.

The chain uses TRBV18 and TRBJ1-1, with 9 bases lining up with TRBD1. The CDR3 is made up of 18 amino acids. Germline values: CDR1 KGHSH, CDR2 LQKENI. J gave up 4 bases and V 2 bases, and 14 bases lay outside the gene matches. CDR3 nucleotides: TGTGCCAGCTCACCAAAATTTACAGGGGGCGACCCTGGCACTGAAGCTTTCTTT. Its protein is CASSPKFTGGDPGTEAFF.

The chain carries TRBV11-2 and TRBJ1-2; D may be TRBD1 (6 bases). The CDR3 spans 11 residues. V lost 5 bases and J 10 bases, leaving 11 bases between the germline ends. CDR1 is SGHAT, CDR2 FQNNGV, per germline. The CDR3 DNA sequence: TGTGCCAGCAGCGACAGGTTTATCTACACCTTC. Its translation is CASSDRFIYTF.

Concerning this clone itself: Other nucleotide sequences in the sample specify the same CDR3. The CDR3 sequence is CASSPLAGSYNEQFF. CDR3 bases: TGTGCCAGCTCACCCCTAGCGGGGTCCTACAATGAGCAGTTCTTC. The chain combines TRBV18 with TRBJ2-1; 9 bases agree with TRBD2. This CDR3 region has 15 residues. Trimming took 3 bases from V and 1 from J; bases not matched to a gene: 1. From germline, CDR1 is KGHSH and CDR2 LQKENI.

The genes are TRBV30 and TRBJ1-1; D is possibly TRBD1 (6 bases). V lost 2 bases to trimming and J lost 4 bases, with 17 bases between them. The CDR3 is made up of 15 amino acids. CDR1 is GTSNPN, CDR2 SVGIG, per germline (reference sequence). The CDR3 bases are TGTGCCTGGAGTTCCCCAGGGGTGCGCGTCACTGAAGCTTTCTTT. It is translated as CAWSSPGVRVTEAFF.

The chain is built from TRBV28 and TRBJ1-5; possibly TRBD1 for D (6 bases). The CDR3 is 15 amino acids. CDR1 is MDHEN and CDR2 is SYDVKM in the germline V gene. The V gene lost 5 bases and the J gene lost 6 bases, with 17 bases spanning the gap. The CDR3 DNA reads as TGTGCCAGCAGTATAAATTTAGCAGGGGTTCAGCCCCAGCATTTT. Protein product: CASSINLAGVQPQHF.

The rearrangement uses TRBV5-1 and TRBJ2-3; D remains ambiguous. Germline V lookup: CDR1 SGHRS, CDR2 YFSETQ. The CDR3 runs to 13 residues. Trimming shortened V by 4 bases and J by 2 bases, and 8 bases separated the two germline ends. The CDR3 coding sequence is TGCGCCAGCAGCCCGTCTAACACAGATACGCAGTATTTT. Its translation: CASSPSNTDTQYF.

This clone appeared once. The chain has TRBV5-1 and TRBJ1-4; D call uncertain. This CDR3 is built from 14 residues. Trimming stripped 1 base from V and 0 bases from J, with 4 bases between. From germline, CDR1 is SGHRS and CDR2 YFSETQ. This CDR3 reads CASSLTATNEKLFF. CDR3 coding DNA: TGCGCCAGCAGCTTGACGGCAACTAATGAAAAACTGTTTTTT.

The chain combines TRBV4-3 with TRBJ1-3, with no clear D. CDR3 length equals 18 residues. V was clipped by 4 bases and J by 3 bases, with 22 bases between them. Germline CDR1 and CDR2: LGHNA and YSLEER. In DNA, the CDR3 is TGCGCCAGCAGCCCGAGACTTGGGGAGCTCAACCTTGGAAACACCATATATTTT. Amino acid sequence: CASSPRLGELNLGNTIYF.

The V gene is TRBV7-2, the J gene TRBJ2-5; 11 positions agree with TRBD2. V trimming: 5 bases; J trimming: 2 bases; junction bases outside the gene matches: 7. CDR1 is SGHTA, CDR2 FQGNSA, per germline. The CDR3 is 16 amino acids. CDR3: CASSEYSGRGQETQYF. In DNA form, the CDR3 reads TGTGCCAGCAGCGAATATAGCGGGAGGGGTCAAGAGACCCAGTACTTC.

A word on this clone: A junction end diverges from the germline sequence, so it may reflect a read error. This CDR3 reads CSAPAASGYFF. CDR3 nucleotides: TGCAGTGCTCCGGCAGCTAGCGGGTACTTCTTC. The chain recombines TRBV20-1 with TRBJ2-7, with 8 bases fitting TRBD2. CDR3 length: 11 residues. Germline-derived CDR1 and CDR2 are DFQATT and SNEGSKA (reference sequence).

V is TRBV6-6 and J is TRBJ2-3; no definite D call. Trimming removed 2 bases from V and 2 bases from J, with 8 bases in between. CDR1 and CDR2 (germline): MNHNY, SVGAGI (reference sequence). The CDR3 loop spans 14 amino acids. The CDR3 sequence is CASSYGHLTDTQYF. DNA of the CDR3: TGTGCCAGCAGTTACGGGCACCTCACAGATACGCAGTATTTT.